This entry describes one T cell receptor (beta chain). This entry is derived from a study of T cell responses to AZD1222 COVID-19 vaccine. In germline, CDR1 is MDHEN, CDR2 SYDVKM. There are 12 residues in the CDR3. The germline V and J ends were trimmed by 8 bases and 3 bases, with 10 bases remaining between them. The method was immunoSEQ multiplex PCR; TCRdb's version includes in-frame clones alone and lacks a portion of them. The sample has 75,000 to 85,000 clones, roughly 89% seen once. Sequencing was performed on peripheral blood, taken 28 days after the second AZD1222 dose. This receptor was identified in an adult who received the AZD1222 COVID-19 vaccine. The chain employs TRBV28 and TRBJ1-2; D is undetermined. The CDR3 loop reads CASGTPHYGYTF. The CDR3 DNA reads as TGTGCCAGCGGTACACCCCACTATGGCTACACCTTC.